A single sample gave rise to the 4 T cell receptor beta chains below, sequenced in a study of T cell changes during pregnancy in multiple sclerosis. Repertoires were generated with immunoSEQ multiplex PCR, while TCRdb's copy carries only in-frame clones and drops some. The sample lists roughly 79,000 clones, approximately 90% occurring once. The material was CD4+ T cells from peripheral blood mononuclear cells, obtained before pregnancy. The receptors come from a female donor with multiple sclerosis, enrolled in a pregnancy study.

The chain uses TRBV11-3 and TRBJ2-2; D gene ambiguous. V was clipped by 2 bases and J by 8 bases, with 9 bases between them. The CDR3 is 13 amino acids. Germline CDR1 reads SGHNT; CDR2 reads YENEEA. The CDR3 here is CASSLIHQGELFF. Here the CDR3 DNA reads TGTGCCAGCAGCTTAATTCACCAGGGGGAGCTGTTTTTT.

The chain has TRBV20-1 and TRBJ1-1; a weak D match, TRBD1 (5 bases). Trimming removed 4 bases from V and 3 bases from J, with 6 bases in between. There are 11 residues in the CDR3. Germline CDR1 DFQATT, CDR2 SNEGSKA (reference sequence). Here the CDR3 DNA reads TGCAGTGCTACAGGGCACACTGAAGCTTTCTTT. As protein: CSATGHTEAFF.

The J gene is TRBJ2-3, the V gene TRBV5-4; 10 bases match TRBD2. Germline CDR1 is SGHNT and CDR2 is YYREEE (reference sequence). The CDR3 runs 16 residues. The V and J ends lost 3 bases and 2 bases, in that order; junction bases with no gene match: 6. CDR3 protein: CASSSAGGAFTDTQYF. CDR3 bases: TGTGCCAGCAGCTCAGCGGGAGGGGCCTTCACAGATACGCAGTATTTT.

This rearrangement joins TRBV10-3 to TRBJ2-4, with D tentatively TRBD2 (7 bases). The CDR3 is 11 residues long. Germline lookup yields CDR1 ENHRY and CDR2 SYGVKD. CDR3 loop: CGGGLENIQYF. The CDR3 DNA is TGTGGGGGGGGGCTCGAAAACATTCAGTACTTC.